The clone carrying this TCR beta chain showed up just a few times. Its specificity is not known. This record comes from a study of vaccination and CD4 T cells after COVID-19. Study in general: From HCoV-229E, HCoV-OC43, HCoV-NL63 and SARS-CoV-2, overlapping spike peptides were used to stimulate the cells.

Germline V gene lookup returns CDR1 SNHLY and CDR2 FYNNEI. V was pared by 4 bases and J by 8 bases, with 17 bases between. There are 14 residues in the CDR3. Sequencing of cultured CD4+ T cell DNA used the Oncomine TCR Beta short-read assay. Investigators obtained genomic DNA by extraction from cultured CD4+ T cells. TCRdb reanalysed the PCR reads using MiXCR and keeps one entry per CDR3 protein. The repertoire holds 10,000 to 15,000 distinct CDR3 sequences, with around 47% as singletons. Stated treatment: roughly nine-day PBMC culture with coronavirus spike peptide pools or control peptides (ViraFEST assay). It was with roughly 10 IU/ml IL-2 and 10 ug/ml peptide pools that 2.2 million or so PBMCs per well were cultured.

The J gene is TRBJ1-1, the V gene TRBV2; D gene uncertain. The origin of this receptor is a human donor who had recovered from COVID-19. The sample comprised CD4+ T cells from blood, cultured in vitro. For the CDR3, the DNA is TGTGCCAGCAGTGCCCTCTCGGGCGAGACAGAAGCTTTCTTT. Translated: CASSALSGETEAFF.